This TCR beta chain was captured in a study of Ad26.COV2.S vaccination and SARS-CoV-2 variants. Broader study findings: Breadth, reportedly substantial, characterized the spike-specific CD8+ and CD4+ T cell responses after vaccination. Placebo recipients had lower spike-specific TCR breadth than vaccine recipients. It was found that vaccine and placebo recipients had similar non-spike TCR breadth.

To note about this clone: No antigen is known for it.

The repertoire was sequenced with immunoSEQ multiplex PCR; TCRdb's copy has only in-frame clones and lacks some. The sample contains about 140,000 clones, just over 85% of which appear only once. The CDR3 consists of 13 residues. CDR1 and CDR2 (germline): SGHRS, YFSETQ. Trimming took 0 bases from V and 5 from J, leaving 8 bases between them. The chain joins TRBV5-1 to TRBJ1-1; the D is unclear. This receptor was obtained from a human donor who had recovered from COVID-19. The material sequenced was peripheral blood, taken after recovery from COVID-19. CDR3 coding DNA: TGCGCCAGCAGCTTGGTATCGGGGACTGAAGCTTTCTTT. It is translated as CASSLVSGTEAFF.